These T cell receptor beta chains were read from a single sample in a study of T cells in narcolepsy. The assay was immunoSEQ multiplex PCR, and TCRdb's table has in-frame clones only and misses some. The sample holds about 36,000 clones, more than 75% seen once. The sample consisted of memory (CD45RA-) CD4+ T cells from blood. These TCRs come from a human donor in good health. Each CDR3 is given with its conserved first and last residue.

cdr3_aa | j_call | v_call
CASSLDRSYGYTF | TRBJ1-2 | TRBV5-4
CASSIRGLSGRAAWAEQFF | TRBJ2-1 | TRBV19
CASSLEGTGFVPEAFF | TRBJ1-1 | TRBV5-1
CASSLGLTDTQYF | TRBJ2-3 | TRBV5-1
CASSLDRNYEQYF | TRBJ2-7 | TRBV7-2
CATSKGTPLHF | TRBJ1-6 | TRBV30
CASKLDPANGARYTF | TRBJ1-2 | TRBV2
CASSPVSTDTQYF | TRBJ2-3 | TRBV5-1
CASSNREAGTEAFF | TRBJ1-1 | TRBV19
CASSHESPNTEAFF | TRBJ1-1 | TRBV2
CASTVSGSTDGYTF | TRBJ1-2 | TRBV6-5
CASSDASGGADEQFF | TRBJ2-1 | TRBV6-4
CAWDGGRNYGYTF | TRBJ1-2 | TRBV30
CASAAGGVDTQYF | TRBJ2-3 | TRBV9
CSVEDLGRVQYF | TRBJ2-5 | TRBV29-1
CASSLDSAARGETQYF | TRBJ2-5 | TRBV11-3
CASSETSGANVLTF | TRBJ2-6 | TRBV10-1
CASSKWGTSDAGELFF | TRBJ2-2 | TRBV7-9
CASSPTVDRRGYTF | TRBJ1-2 | TRBV5-5
CASSEWTTRTGNTIYF | TRBJ1-3 | TRBV6-1
CASDGTYGYTF | TRBJ1-2 | TRBV19
CASTGGTAGEKLFF | TRBJ1-4 | TRBV5-1
CAWSGGADSNSYNEQFF | TRBJ2-1 | TRBV30
CASSLRAGTEFSSYEQYF | . | TRBV5-1
CASSRTGSYGYTF | TRBJ1-2 | TRBV13
CASRMTGLTYEQYF | TRBJ2-7 | TRBV6-5
CASRGRGLNYGYTF | TRBJ1-2 | TRBV5-6
CASSLTSRGIVYTEAFF | TRBJ1-1 | TRBV27
CASSEEGLGGKLFF | TRBJ1-4 | TRBV2
CSASAGDTQYF | TRBJ2-3 | TRBV20-1
CAIRDDLVNSPLHF | TRBJ1-6 | TRBV10-3
CASSLAGGTDTQYF | TRBJ2-3 | TRBV7-3
CASSLQGNTEAFF | TRBJ1-1 | TRBV7-8
CASSSYRVTEKLFF | TRBJ1-4 | TRBV5-4
CASSSRGGVGTEAFF | TRBJ1-1 | TRBV5-4
CASSLAGYTEAFF | TRBJ1-1 | TRBV7-8
CASTEALAGGGPQETQYF | TRBJ2-5 | TRBV7-7
CASSVSYNSPLHF | TRBJ1-6 | TRBV27
CASSVAMESNYGYTF | TRBJ1-2 | TRBV9
CASSSPTGRGTYEQYF | TRBJ2-7 | TRBV28
CASSPSGARGETQYF | TRBJ2-5 | TRBV7-8
CASDYLDNEQFF | TRBJ2-1 | TRBV30